What follows are 32 T cell receptor beta chains derived from one specimen sequenced in a study of blood T cell repertoires in COVID-19. Clones were read by immunoSEQ multiplex PCR, and TCRdb kept only the in-frame ones, dropping some. The sample has over 250,000 clones; approximately 92% are singletons. What was sequenced was PBMCs or T cells enriched from blood (not recorded which). The source of these receptors is a woman in her 30s who had recovered from COVID-19.

The V gene is TRBV2, the J gene TRBJ2-5; 10 bases agree with TRBD2. Per the germline V gene, CDR1 is SNHLY and CDR2 is FYNNEI. The CDR3 is 14 amino acids. V lost 4 bases, J lost 5 bases, and 4 bases stayed unmatched. CDR3 sequence: CASSAPSGSETQYF. The CDR3 nucleotides read TGTGCCAGCAGTGCGCCTAGCGGGAGCGAGACCCAGTACTTC.

The rearrangement joins TRBV7-9 to TRBJ1-1; D ambiguous. V gave up 5 bases and J gave up 1 base, with 14 bases separating them. This CDR3 contains 15 residues. Germline V gene sequence: CDR1 SEHNR, CDR2 FQNEAQ (reference sequence). Written as DNA, the CDR3 is TGTGCCAGCAGCACCGCCTCCGCCGGGAACACTGAAGCTTTCTTT. It is translated as CASSTASAGNTEAFF.

The CDR3 loop reads CASRVGDRAETQYF. The CDR3 nucleotides are TGTGCCAGCAGAGTAGGGGACAGGGCGGAGACCCAGTACTTC. This sequence joins TRBV7-2 and TRBJ2-5; 9 bases are a match to TRBD1. CDR3 length: 14 residues. Trimming took 6 bases from V and 5 from J; bases not matched to a gene: 7. Germline V CDR1 and CDR2: SGHTA, FQGNSA.

This chain connects TRBV5-1 to TRBJ1-4; D call uncertain. V lost 0 bases, J lost 12 bases, and 9 bases lay in between. This CDR3 contains 12 residues. Germline V gene sequence: CDR1 SGHRS, CDR2 YFSETQ. The CDR3 spells CASSLVSGELFF. CDR3 nucleotide sequence: TGCGCCAGCAGCTTGGTCTCGGGAGAACTGTTTTTT.

V usage is TRBV4-1 and J usage is TRBJ1-4; perhaps TRBD1 as D (5 bases). The CDR3 consists of 18 residues. V lost 0 bases and J lost 0, with 14 bases in between. The germline CDR1 and CDR2 sequences are MGHRA and YSYEKL. The CDR3 DNA sequence: TGCGCCAGCAGCCAAGATCCGGTCGGGGGGTCAACTAATGAAAAACTGTTTTTT. As protein: CASSQDPVGGSTNEKLFF.

This clone appeared once. The chain employs TRBV7-2 and TRBJ2-7; 9 positions match TRBD2. J was trimmed by 3 bases and V by 5 bases; bases with no gene match: 5. This CDR3 is 14 amino acids long. Germline CDR1 is SGHTA and CDR2 is FQGNSA. CDR3 residues: CASSPPSGVYEQYF. The CDR3 DNA is TGTGCCAGCAGCCCTCCTAGCGGGGTCTACGAGCAGTACTTC.

The chain recombines TRBV10-3 with TRBJ1-3; TRBD1 is a possible D gene (6 bases). Per the germline V gene, CDR1 is ENHRY and CDR2 is SYGVKD. The CDR3 contains 18 residues. The V end was cut by 4 bases, the J end by 0 bases, with 19 bases between. CDR3 nucleotides: TGTGCCATCAGTGGCACGGGACACGGACCGACCTCTGGAAACACCATATATTTT. Protein sequence: CAISGTGHGPTSGNTIYF.

This rearrangement joins TRBV4-3 to TRBJ2-7; 7 bases line up with TRBD1. The V gene end was trimmed by 0 bases and the J gene end by 2 bases; junction bases not matched to a gene: 4. The V gene's germline CDR1 is LGHNA and CDR2 YSLEER. The CDR3 is 15 amino acids. DNA of the CDR3: TGCGCCAGCAGCCAAGAGAAGGGGGCGGCCTACGAGCAGTACTTC. Protein: CASSQEKGAAYEQYF.

V and J are TRBV7-3 and TRBJ2-5, with 12 bases identical to TRBD1. Germline CDR1 and CDR2: SGHTA and FQGTGA. The length of the CDR3 is 16 residues. V trimming: 5 bases; J trimming: 5 bases; junction bases outside the gene matches: 9. CDR3 nucleotide sequence: TGTGCCAGCAGCACCCGGGACAGGGGGCGCGGTGAGACCCAGTACTTC. This sequence encodes CASSTRDRGRGETQYF.

The rearrangement joins TRBV19 to TRBJ2-4; 10 positions match TRBD2. This CDR3 spans 14 amino acids. Germline V gives CDR1 LNHDA, CDR2 SQIVND (reference sequence). V lost 5 bases, J lost 8 bases, and 6 bases stayed unmatched. The CDR3 is CASSRGTSEDIQYF. CDR3 coding DNA: TGTGCCAGTAGTCGAGGGACTAGCGAGGACATTCAGTACTTC. The full variable domain, its missing parts supplied by reference TRBV19 and TRBJ2-4, is DGGITQSPKYLFRKEGQNVTLSCEQNLNHDAMYWYRQDPGQGLRLIYYSQIVNDFQKGDIAEGYSVSREKKESFPLTVTSAQKNPTAFYLCASSRGTSEDIQYFGAGTRLSVL.

The rearrangement links TRBV19 to TRBJ1-6; no definite D call. V dropped 0 bases and J dropped 10 bases, with 7 bases sitting between them. Germline V CDR1 and CDR2: LNHDA, SQIVND (reference sequence). This CDR3 has 13 amino acids. The DNA of the CDR3 is TGTGCCAGTAGTATAGACGGAGGATCACCCCTCCACTTT. Protein: CASSIDGGSPLHF.

The CDR3, as DNA: TGTGCCACCTCCCGGGACAGGGAACGGGAGTCCCAGCATTTT. As protein: CATSRDRERESQHF. The chain joins TRBV15 to TRBJ1-5, with 9 bases identical to TRBD1. Germline values: CDR1 LNHNV, CDR2 YYDKDF (reference sequence). This CDR3 has 14 residues. V was pared by 8 bases and J by 11 bases, with 13 bases of the junction left unmatched. Together with reference TRBV15 and TRBJ1-5, the CDR3 gives the full variable domain: DAMVIQNPRYQVTQFGKPVTLSCSQTLNHNVMYWYQQKSSQAPKLLFHYYDKDFNNEADTPDNFQSRRPNTSFCFLDIRSPGLGDTAMYLCATSRDRERESQHFGDGTRLSIL.

This clone occurred once. This sequence joins TRBV29-1 and TRBJ2-5; 8 nucleotides line up with TRBD2. The CDR3 runs 15 residues. V shed 5 bases and J 4 bases; nucleotides not matched to a gene: 12. Germline V CDR1 and CDR2: SQVTM, ANQGSEA. In DNA form, the CDR3 reads TGCAGCGTTAAGGGAGGGGCGGGAGGTTTAGAGACCCAGTACTTC. Translating it yields CSVKGGAGGLETQYF.

The CDR3 DNA is TGTGCCAGCAGCTCTTCCGGGACTAGCGGGAGGGCCCTCCACGAGCAGTACTTC. Translated, it gives CASSSSGTSGRALHEQYF. This chain joins TRBV13 and TRBJ2-7; the match to TRBD2 covers 16 bases. Germline V gene lookup returns CDR1 PRHDT and CDR2 FYEKMQ (reference sequence). Unmatched junction bases numbered 11, after V lost 4 bases and J lost 5 bases. The CDR3 spans 18 residues.

This rearrangement joins TRBV19 to TRBJ2-2; D call uncertain. Germline CDR1 and CDR2: LNHDA and SQIVND (reference sequence). V lost 6 bases to trimming and J lost 6 bases, with 8 bases between them. This CDR3 has 12 residues. The CDR3 DNA is TGTGCCAGTAGCAACTCCCCCGGGGAGCTGTTTTTT. Protein sequence: CASSNSPGELFF.

The J gene is TRBJ2-7, the V gene TRBV7-8, with TRBD1 matching over 8 bases. There are 14 residues in the CDR3. Germline V lookup: CDR1 SGHVS, CDR2 FQNEAQ. Germline trimming cut 5 bases from V and 7 bases from J; bases unmatched to any gene: 10. CDR3 loop: CASSPRQGSGEQYF. In DNA form, the CDR3 reads TGTGCCAGCAGCCCTCGACAGGGGTCGGGGGAGCAGTACTTC.

The chain has TRBV11-3 and TRBJ2-3, with 9 positions matching TRBD1. The trim removed 9 bases at V and 2 bases at J, leaving 12 bases unmatched. Germline V gene lookup returns CDR1 SGHNT and CDR2 YENEEA. The CDR3 totals 16 residues. The CDR3 here is CASSPRGQGPTDTQYF. In nucleotides, the CDR3 is TGTGCCAGTAGCCCGAGGGGACAGGGCCCCACAGATACGCAGTATTTT.

The rearrangement links TRBV7-9 to TRBJ2-1, with 7 bases lining up with TRBD2. The CDR3 covers 13 residues. Germline assignment: CDR1 SEHNR and CDR2 FQNEAQ (reference sequence). The ends lost 8 bases at V and 5 bases at J; junction bases unmatched: 6. DNA for the CDR3: TGTGCCAGCCGACCCGGGGGGAACAATGAGCAGTTCTTC. Translating gives CASRPGGNNEQFF.

This chain links TRBV5-1 with TRBJ2-7; D may be TRBD2 (7 bases). V lost 2 bases and J lost 5, with 17 bases in between. The V gene's germline CDR1 is SGHRS and CDR2 YFSETQ. This CDR3 spans 15 amino acids. In DNA, the CDR3 is TGCGCCAGCAGCTTCCGAGGGGGGGATAGTGACGAGCAGTACTTC. Translated: CASSFRGGDSDEQYF.

This chain uses TRBV28 with TRBJ2-5; TRBD1 aligns across 8 bases. Germline V CDR1 and CDR2: MDHEN, SYDVKM. V gave up 4 bases and J gave up 5 bases; unmatched junction bases: 12. This CDR3 is 16 amino acids long. CDR3 protein: CASSSRGQGFGETQYF. CDR3 in DNA: TGTGCCAGCAGTTCCAGAGGACAGGGATTTGGGGAGACCCAGTACTTC.

This clone was observed a handful of times. The chain carries TRBV9 and TRBJ2-2; TRBD2 matches 13 bases. The germline gives CDR1 SGDLS, CDR2 YYNGEE. The CDR3 has 16 amino acids. V dropped 2 bases and J dropped 5; count of bases not matched to a gene: 3. This CDR3 is CASSVTSGRGTGELFF. As DNA, the CDR3 is TGTGCCAGCAGCGTTACTAGCGGGAGGGGTACCGGGGAGCTGTTTTTT.

This chain links TRBV4-3 with TRBJ1-1; tentative D call: TRBD1 (5 bases). CDR3 length: 13 amino acids. The germline V gene has CDR1 LGHNA and CDR2 YSLEER. V lost 9 bases and J lost 6, with 17 bases in between. CDR3 DNA sequence: TGCGCCAGTGGGAGGACACCTGACTCTGAAGCTTTCTTT. Translating it yields CASGRTPDSEAFF.

The chain couples TRBV6-6 to TRBJ2-5; 11 bases map to TRBD2. CDR1 is MNHNY, CDR2 SVGAGI, per germline (reference sequence). The CDR3 has 17 residues. After removal of 5 bases from V and 4 bases from J, the junction contained 12 bases not matched to a gene. This CDR3 reads CASSPKTSGRARETQYF. DNA for the CDR3: TGTGCCAGCAGTCCGAAAACTAGCGGGAGAGCGAGAGAGACCCAGTACTTC.

In its sample, this clone was seen a few times. The CDR3 DNA follows: TGTGCCAGTAGTGCTGGACTAGCGGGTTCCACAGATACGCAGTATTTT. Its protein is CASSAGLAGSTDTQYF. The gene calls are TRBV19 and TRBJ2-3; 11 nucleotides line up with TRBD2. In germline, CDR1 is LNHDA, CDR2 SQIVND (reference sequence). The CDR3 consists of 16 residues. J was trimmed by 2 bases and V by 5 bases; bases with no gene match: 6. The full variable domain, rest sourced from reference TRBV19 and TRBJ2-3, is DGGITQSPKYLFRKEGQNVTLSCEQNLNHDAMYWYRQDPGQGLRLIYYSQIVNDFQKGDIAEGYSVSREKKESFPLTVTSAQKNPTAFYLCASSAGLAGSTDTQYFGPGTRLTVL.

This rearrangement joins TRBV11-2 to TRBJ2-2; the match to TRBD2 covers 7 bases. The junction had 11 bases not matched to a gene; V was cut back by 5 bases and J by 5 bases. The CDR3 sequence is 16 residues long. Germline assignment: CDR1 SGHAT and CDR2 FQNNGV. The CDR3 nucleotides read TGTGCCAGCAGCCCCCGACTAGCAAGTGAGACCGGGGAGCTGTTTTTT. Protein: CASSPRLASETGELFF.

This clone came up a few times. The chain recombines TRBV18 with TRBJ1-4; D not certain. This CDR3 is 13 amino acids long. V was cut by 2 bases and J by 7 bases, with 8 bases left in between. Germline-derived CDR1 and CDR2 are KGHSH and LQKENI. CDR3 in DNA: TGTGCCAGCTCACCATCGTCAGGTGAAAAACTGTTTTTT. It yields the protein CASSPSSGEKLFF.

This clone showed up just once. Other DNA sequences in this sample translate to the same CDR3. J is TRBJ1-1 and V is TRBV28; 9 positions match TRBD1. V lost 6 bases, J lost 5 bases, and 7 bases stayed unmatched. Germline V lookup: CDR1 MDHEN, CDR2 SYDVKM. The CDR3 is 14 residues long. As DNA, the CDR3 is TGTGCCAGCAGCCCTGGACAGGGGTGGACTGAAGCTTTCTTT. The encoded protein is CASSPGQGWTEAFF.

The V and J genes are TRBV3-1 (or the pseudogene TRBV3-2) and TRBJ1-6; no definite D call. V lost 5 bases, J lost 5 bases, and 7 bases lay in between. The CDR3 contains 13 residues. Germline CDR1 LGHDT, CDR2 YNNKEL (reference sequence). CDR3 DNA sequence: TGTGCCAGCAGCTCCAATGATAATTCACCCCTCCACTTT. Protein: CASSSNDNSPLHF.

The genes are TRBV4-1 and TRBJ1-1; 12 bases map to TRBD1. The V and J ends lost 4 bases and 0 bases, in that order; junction bases with no gene match: 12. From germline, CDR1 is MGHRA and CDR2 YSYEKL. CDR3 length: 19 residues. CDR3 in DNA: TGCGCCAGCAGCCGTACGGGACAGGGGGCGAGGGTAATGAACACTGAAGCTTTCTTT. This gives the protein CASSRTGQGARVMNTEAFF.

V usage is TRBV5-5 and J usage is TRBJ2-5; 10 nucleotides match TRBD1. CDR1 and CDR2 from the germline V gene are SGHKS and YYEKEE (reference sequence). The CDR3 totals 16 residues. V gave up 4 bases and J gave up 1 base; unmatched junction bases: 7. The CDR3 region is CASSRDRGWGQETQYF. The CDR3 DNA is TGTGCCAGCAGCAGGGACAGGGGCTGGGGCCAAGAGACCCAGTACTTC.

V gene TRBV6-5 combines with J gene TRBJ2-5; D is ambiguous. Germline CDR1 and CDR2: MNHEY and SVGAGI. V lost 0 bases and J 3 bases, leaving 8 bases between the germline ends. The CDR3 is made up of 14 amino acids. As DNA, the CDR3 is TGTGCCAGCAGTTACTCGAGCCCGAAAGAGACCCAGTACTTC. Translation gives CASSYSSPKETQYF.

The chain carries TRBV19 and TRBJ1-5, with TRBD1 matching over 7 bases. V dropped 7 bases and J dropped 5; count of bases not matched to a gene: 14. The CDR3 length is 16 residues. Germline CDR1 is LNHDA and CDR2 is SQIVND (reference sequence). The CDR3 region is CASTPGRGRGDQPQHF. In DNA form, the CDR3 reads TGTGCCAGTACCCCCGGGAGGGGGCGAGGAGATCAGCCCCAGCATTTT.